This T cell receptor (beta chain) was observed in a study of T cell responses to AZD1222 COVID-19 vaccine. Study-level findings and limits: Increases in Spike-specific TCR breadth and depth were seen after two AZD1222 doses.

Data came from immunoSEQ multiplex PCR; TCRdb stores just in-frame clones and leaves some out. The sample records more than 110,000 clones, 92% being singletons. Germline lookup yields CDR1 SGHAT and CDR2 FQNNGV. The CDR3 contains 14 residues. Trimming cost V 6 bases and J 0 bases, with 12 bases left between them. About this clone itself: Its specificity is unknown.

Source: peripheral blood, taken on day 0 of AZD1222 vaccination. This receptor was obtained from an adult in good health. V gene TRBV11-2 combines with J gene TRBJ2-7; D may correspond to TRBD1 or TRBD2 (7 bases each). CDR3 nucleotide sequence: TGTGCCAGCAGGCAGGGGGGGACCTCCTACGAGCAGTACTTC. It encodes CASRQGGTSYEQYF. The whole variable domain, remainder taken from reference TRBV11-2 and TRBJ2-7, is EAGVAQSPRYKIIEKRQSVAFWCNPISGHATLYWYQQILGQGPKLLIQFQNNGVVDDSQLPKDRFSAERLKGVDSTLKIQPAKLEDSAVYLCASRQGGTSYEQYFGPGTRLTVT.